Described below is a single T cell receptor beta chain sequence and its context. Authors' processing steps: Using reference gene primer amplification, nucleated cell counts were estimated. Repertoires were generated with immunoSEQ multiplex PCR, while TCRdb's copy carries only in-frame clones and drops some. The V and J calls and clone size are taken from that table; D and trimming were inferred from the DNA. The sample lists approximately 150,000 clones, around 87% seen once, with approximately 40% in the top ten. The data derive from a study of blood T cell repertoires in COVID-19. Overall study context: Italy, Spain and the United States were the sources of the convalescent and acute COVID-19 samples.

This TCR came from a man between 45 and 60 years old who had recovered from COVID-19. The specimen sequenced was peripheral blood.

This CDR3 is CASSLGQDRTEAFF. In DNA, the CDR3 is TGTGCCAGCAGCTTGGGACAGGATCGAACTGAAGCTTTCTTT. V usage is TRBV7-9 and J usage is TRBJ1-1; 8 bases are shared with TRBD1. The CDR3 runs 14 residues. CDR1 SEHNR and CDR2 FQNEAQ come from the germline V gene (reference sequence). The junction had 5 bases not matched to a gene; V was cut back by 3 bases and J by 5 bases.